This T cell receptor beta chain derives from a study of T cells in Graves' hyperthyroidism and ophthalmopathy. RNA transcripts gave rise to amplified TCR beta CDR3 regions. During a first-round RT-PCR of the TCR CDR3, the HTBI primer set was used. TCRdb processed the multiplex PCR reads anew with MiXCR; each CDR3 protein has one entry. In the table there are about half a million distinct CDR3 sequences, more than 15% of which are singletons. PBMCs were derived from roughly 10 ml fresh peripheral blood. Germline CDR1 is DFQATT and CDR2 is SNEGSKA (reference sequence). This CDR3 is 14 amino acids long. Trimming took 6 bases from V and 5 from J; bases not matched to a gene: 9. The table lists this clonotype with many counts.

V is TRBV20-1 and J is TRBJ2-3; TRBD1 matches 9 bases. The specimen sequenced was blood. This clonotype was obtained from a woman between 25 and 40 years old with Graves' ophthalmopathy. CDR3 sequence: CSAGGQGRLDTQYF. The CDR3 DNA follows: TGCAGTGCCGGCGGACAGGGGAGGTTAGATACGCAGTATTTT.